The next 21 T cell receptor beta chains were all read from a single sample in a study of cytomegalovirus exposure and HLA in healthy donors. The method was immunoSEQ multiplex PCR; TCRdb's version includes in-frame clones alone and lacks a portion of them. The table records hundreds of thousands of clones, around 85% of them present only once. Sequencing was carried out using PBMCs. Receptor source: a young woman in good health and CMV-seropositive.

V usage is TRBV5-1 and J usage is TRBJ1-1, with D tentatively TRBD1 (5 bases). The germline CDR1 and CDR2 sequences are SGHRS and YFSETQ. The CDR3 covers 15 residues. Trimming stripped 0 bases from V and 3 bases from J, with 12 bases between. CDR3 nucleotides: TGCGCCAGCAGCTTGGGGTCCAGGGTCGACACTGAAGCTTTCTTT. It yields the protein CASSLGSRVDTEAFF.

V is TRBV11-2 and J is TRBJ2-2, with 9 bases matching TRBD2. V was clipped by 2 bases and J by 1 base; unmatched bases: 2. The CDR3 contains 16 residues. Germline loops: CDR1 SGHAT, CDR2 FQNNGV. CDR3 sequence reads: CASSLQAGGNTGELFF. The CDR3 DNA sequence: TGTGCCAGCAGCTTACAAGCGGGAGGGAACACCGGGGAGCTGTTTTTT.

This chain joins TRBV5-1 and TRBJ2-2; D possibly corresponds to TRBD2 (5 bases). CDR3 length: 16 residues. Germline V lookup: CDR1 SGHRS, CDR2 YFSETQ. V shed 3 bases and J shed 4 bases, with 16 bases lying between them. The CDR3 coding sequence is TGCGCCAGCAGCTCGGAGGACGGCAGTACCACCGGGGAGCTGTTTTTT. This gives the protein CASSSEDGSTTGELFF.

The chain links TRBV9 to TRBJ1-1, with 8 nucleotides matching TRBD1. J was trimmed by 1 base and V by 0 bases; bases with no gene match: 2. The CDR3 is made up of 15 amino acids. Per the germline V gene, CDR1 is SGDLS and CDR2 is YYNGEE. The CDR3, as DNA: TGTGCCAGCAGCGTAGGTGGGACAGGGAACACTGAAGCTTTCTTT. Its protein product is CASSVGGTGNTEAFF.

This clone was detected a few times. The V and J genes are TRBV7-9 and TRBJ2-2; D remains ambiguous. Trimming stripped 6 bases from V and 4 bases from J, with 9 bases between. Germline CDR1 and CDR2: SEHNR and FQNEAQ (reference sequence). This CDR3 has 13 amino acids. CDR3: CASRYSFTGELFF. In DNA form, the CDR3 reads TGTGCCAGCAGATACTCATTCACCGGGGAGCTGTTTTTT.

The chain is built from TRBV29-1 and TRBJ2-7; TRBD2 agrees at 12 bases. Germline V lookup: CDR1 SQVTM, CDR2 ANQGSEA. The V segment lost 6 bases and the J segment 6 bases; nucleotides outside the gene matches: 9. The CDR3 consists of 14 residues. The CDR3 region is CSVVTGTSGLEQYF. CDR3 DNA: TGCAGCGTCGTAACCGGGACTAGCGGGCTCGAGCAGTACTTC.

V and J are TRBV28 and TRBJ2-7, with a tentative D call TRBD1 (5 bases). The CDR3 contains 14 residues. The V end was cut by 5 bases, the J end by 2 bases, with 13 bases between. Looked up from germline, CDR1 is MDHEN and CDR2 is SYDVKM. CDR3 protein: CASSQTDRAYEQYF. The CDR3, as DNA: TGTGCCAGCAGTCAAACAGACAGAGCCTACGAGCAGTACTTC.

The CDR3 region is CASQLDRVTEAFF. The CDR3 bases are TGTGCCAGCCAACTCGACAGGGTCACTGAAGCTTTCTTT. The chain couples TRBV27 to TRBJ1-1, with 7 bases that match TRBD1. Germline V lookup: CDR1 MNHEY, CDR2 SMNVEV (reference sequence). Trimming at V came to 8 bases and at J to 4 bases, leaving 7 bases not matched to a gene. CDR3 length equals 13 residues.

The rearrangement uses TRBV15 and TRBJ2-5; 9 nucleotides align to TRBD1. CDR1 LNHNV and CDR2 YYDKDF come from the germline V gene (reference sequence). CDR3 length: 17 residues. With 0 bases clipped from V and 9 bases from J, the junction kept 14 bases outside the gene matches. The CDR3 loop is CATSRESGTGLPAAQYF. The CDR3 nucleotides are TGTGCCACCAGCAGAGAATCGGGGACAGGGCTCCCTGCGGCCCAGTACTTC.

The chain has TRBV5-1 and TRBJ2-7; TRBD1 matches at 10 bases. Germline-derived CDR1 and CDR2 are SGHRS and YFSETQ. Trimming cost V 0 bases and J 5 bases; bases outside gene matches: 11. CDR3 length: 17 amino acids. CDR3 in amino acids: CASSLGVVTGGFDEQYF. CDR3 nucleotides: TGCGCCAGCAGCTTGGGGGTCGTGACAGGGGGCTTCGACGAGCAGTACTTC.

The chain couples TRBV7-9 to TRBJ2-7, with 7 bases matching TRBD1. CDR1 is SEHNR and CDR2 is FQNEAQ in the germline V gene (reference sequence). Trimming at V came to 6 bases and at J to 5 bases, leaving 7 bases not matched to a gene. The CDR3 is 13 residues long. CDR3 region: CASRPGQGDEQYF. In nucleotides, the CDR3 is TGTGCCAGCAGACCCGGGCAGGGGGACGAGCAGTACTTC.

V is TRBV6-6 and J is TRBJ1-2; D is undetermined. The CDR3 has 12 amino acids. Germline assignment: CDR1 MNHNY and CDR2 SVGAGI (reference sequence). V gave up 4 bases and J gave up 6 bases, with 9 bases separating them. The CDR3 bases are TGTGCCAGCAGTTCCTACTCGGATGGCTACACCTTC. This translates into CASSSYSDGYTF.

The chain is built from TRBV29-1 and TRBJ2-3, with TRBD2 as a possible D gene (5 bases). The V gene lost 5 bases and the J gene lost 8 bases, with 8 bases spanning the gap. Germline V gene lookup returns CDR1 SQVTM and CDR2 ANQGSEA. The length of the CDR3 is 10 residues. The CDR3 region is CSVISGTQYF. CDR3 bases: TGCAGCGTTATAAGCGGTACGCAGTATTTT.

This clone was seen a single time. The genes are TRBV9 and TRBJ2-5, with D perhaps matching TRBD1 (5 bases). Germline V gene data show CDR1 as SGDLS and CDR2 as YYNGEE. V was pared by 1 base and J by 6 bases, with 10 bases between. The CDR3 extends over 13 amino acids. The CDR3 DNA reads TGTGCCAGCAGCGTACAGGGTAGCCAGACCCAGTACTTC. As protein: CASSVQGSQTQYF.

The CDR3 DNA reads TGTGCCAGCAGCCTTAGCGGGAGGGCCATATACAATGAGCAGTTCTTC. It is translated as CASSLSGRAIYNEQFF. The chain employs TRBV11-1 and TRBJ2-1, with 11 bases identical to TRBD2. The CDR3 is 16 residues long. Losses at the gene ends were 5 bases for V and 4 bases for J; bases not matched to a gene: 7. CDR1 is SGHAT, CDR2 FQDESV, per germline (reference sequence).

The J gene is TRBJ1-5, the V gene TRBV4-1; D possibly corresponds to TRBD1 (5 bases). Germline V CDR1 and CDR2: MGHRA, YSYEKL. Trimming left V 4 bases short and J 7 bases short, with 11 bases between. The CDR3 has 13 amino acids. The CDR3 DNA sequence: TGCGCCAGCAGCCTATATAGGGGACAGCCCCAGCATTTT. Protein: CASSLYRGQPQHF.

The rearrangement joins TRBV5-6 to TRBJ2-7, with D unclear. Looked up from germline, CDR1 is SGHDT and CDR2 is YYEEEE. Trimming left V 2 bases short and J 5 bases short, with 8 bases between. The CDR3 consists of 12 residues. The CDR3 here is CASSFLGHEQYF. The CDR3 DNA is TGTGCCAGCAGCTTCCTAGGTCACGAGCAGTACTTC.

V usage is TRBV11-2 and J usage is TRBJ2-2, with TRBD1 matching 8 bases. J gave up 1 base and V 5 bases, and 3 bases lay outside the gene matches. The CDR3 spans 15 residues. Germline V CDR1 and CDR2: SGHAT, FQNNGV. The CDR3 is CASSPQGGNTGELFF. The CDR3 region has the DNA TGTGCCAGCAGCCCACAGGGGGGGAACACCGGGGAGCTGTTTTTT.

The J gene is TRBJ1-1, the V gene TRBV2, with 7 bases identical to TRBD1. CDR3 length: 14 amino acids. Germline V gives CDR1 SNHLY, CDR2 FYNNEI. V was pared by 8 bases and J by 1 base, with 7 bases of the junction left unmatched. This CDR3 is CASSKQGGNTEAFF. CDR3 bases: TGTGCCAGCTCCAAGCAGGGGGGGAACACTGAAGCTTTCTTT.

The chain recombines TRBV10-1 with TRBJ1-1; 8 bases fit TRBD1. The V gene's germline CDR1 is WNHNN and CDR2 SYGVQD (reference sequence). The CDR3 runs to 15 residues. J was trimmed by 7 bases and V by 3 bases; bases with no gene match: 10. CDR3 DNA: TGCGCCAGCAGTGAAGGCGGACAGGGCTCGGGTGAAGCTTTCTTT. The encoded protein is CASSEGGQGSGEAFF.

This clone was recorded at least ten times. The V and J genes are TRBV19 and TRBJ2-1; 13 nucleotides align to TRBD2. The junction had 10 bases not matched to a gene; V was cut back by 3 bases and J by 5 bases. This CDR3 is 18 amino acids long. Germline-derived CDR1 and CDR2 are LNHDA and SQIVND (reference sequence). The CDR3 DNA sequence: TGTGCCAGTAGTATTTCCCTTGGACTAGCGGGAGTGAACAATGAGCAGTTCTTC. It codes for CASSISLGLAGVNNEQFF.